Sequencing of this T cell receptor (beta chain) was carried out in a study of CD8 T cells in Susac syndrome. V was shortened by 6 bases and J by 4 bases, with 9 bases between the two germline ends. CDR1 LNHDA and CDR2 SQIVND come from the germline V gene (reference sequence). The CDR3 has 12 residues. This clonotype came up once. Sequencing of TCR beta was carried out in blood CD8+ and CD4+ T cells. The patients who served as multiple sclerosis controls were treatment-naive and had stable or active relapsing-remitting disease that fulfilled the revised McDonald criteria. RNA amounts of roughly 0.45 to 1 ug underwent reverse transcription with random hexamers. Multiplex immunoSEQ PCR targeted 54 Vbeta and 13 Jbeta TCR beta segments. Via MiXCR, TCRdb re-called the immunoSEQ multiplex PCR reads, giving one row per CDR3 protein. The table shows under 200,000 distinct CDR3 sequences, with roughly 95% occurring only once.

The receptor's source is a human donor with multiple sclerosis. Source material: CD8+ T cells from PBMCs. V and J are TRBV19 and TRBJ1-1; D unresolved. This CDR3 reads CASRYGSTEAFF. The CDR3 DNA sequence: TGTGCCAGTAGGTACGGAAGCACTGAAGCTTTCTTT.